This TCR beta chain was retrieved from a study of T cells in Graves' hyperthyroidism and ophthalmopathy. This clonotype has at least ten counts. There are 15 residues in the CDR3. Germline assignment: CDR1 SGHVS and CDR2 FQNEAQ. The ends were cut back, 5 bases at V and 6 bases at J, with 16 bases in the middle. Regions amplified from RNA transcripts were the TCR beta CDR3 regions. The TCR CDR3 first-round RT-PCR relied on the HTBI primer set. TCRdb reprocessed the multiplex PCR reads via MiXCR and lists one record per CDR3 protein. Of about 550,000 distinct CDR3 sequences listed, more than 20% are singletons. Thyroid ultrasound and orbital computed tomography, with clinical symptoms and serum thyroxine and TRAb, informed diagnoses. Source material for PBMCs was around 10 ml fresh peripheral blood.

The sequence derives from a man aged 18 to 29 with Graves' hyperthyroidism. Sequenced material: blood. The chain has TRBV7-8 and TRBJ2-2; maybe TRBD2 (5 bases). In nucleotides, the CDR3 is TGTGCCAGCAGCGGCGACCCGGAGGCTTCCGGGGAGCTGTTTTTT. It translates to CASSGDPEASGELFF.